Listed below are T cell receptor beta chains from one sample, sequenced in a study of OX40 agonist ivuxolimab in advanced cancers. Using immunoSEQ multiplex PCR, the repertoire was profiled, and TCRdb retains in-frame clones only, with some absent. The repertoire consists of approximately 74,000 clones, with approximately 91% occurring once and the leading ten covering 0.25% to 0.3%. The source material was CD4+ or CD8+ T cells sorted from blood, sampled in a trial of the OX40 agonist ivuxolimab. These receptors all stem from an adult with an advanced solid tumor such as melanoma, head and neck, liver or kidney cancer. The CDR3 runs from the conserved cysteine through the conserved F or W. Size tells how often a clone was seen (once, few, many) or the class of an expanded clone, and some rows leave it out.

CASSRTSDQETQYF | TRBV7-3 | .
CASSYSAQGRETQYF | TRBV6-5 | .
CASSQQGSGEKLFF | TRBV11-2 | .
CASRRTSGVTDTQYF | TRBV19 | .
CASSYDGTNNSPLHF | TRBV6-6 | .
CASSPGLDQETQYF | TRBV4-2 | once
CASRPGLYGYTF | TRBV28 | .
CASSFAGGTEAFF | TRBV27 | .
CASSNRRGGYGYTF | TRBV28 | once
CASKKGGSEQYF | TRBV2 | .
CASSYSVSGPLDIQYF | TRBV7-6 | .
CASTPTLVHNEQFF | TRBV19 | .
CASSPGDSNQPQHF | TRBV18 | .
CASSLEAYTQYF | TRBV5-1 | .
CASSLTREQYF | TRBV28 | .
CASSIALDYNEQFF | TRBV19 | once
CASSLVFGSGNTEAFF | TRBV7-9 | .
CASSSGHRALTYEQYF | TRBV5-4 | .
CASSMSQHSGNTIYF | TRBV19 | .
CASSLDGLAGGLGETQYF | TRBV5-5 | .
CASSSGQGFYEQYF | TRBV11-1 | .
CASSPPGLDNTGELFF | TRBV28 | .
CASSFRRAGYNEQFF | TRBV7-8 | .
CASRSGQGRTDTQYF | TRBV14 | .
CASLRGGLATNEKLFF | TRBV2 | .
CASSPSGRGTDTQYF | TRBV2 | .
CASSPPAGAQGTQYF | TRBV7-6 | .
CATQIGLDSGNTIYF | TRBV15 | .
CASSSDRVHEQFF | TRBV11-2 | .
CASSLGLADYNEQFF | TRBV5-8 | .
CASSQDSGTGDYEQYF | TRBV4-1 | .
CASSFGLAGGPRYNEQFF | TRBV7-9 | .
CASSFGNTEAFF | TRBV6-5 | .
CASSEGQRKGEGANVLTF | TRBV9 | .
CASSKTSGDLHSYNEQFF | TRBV7-9 | .
CAIMDAWDTGELFF | TRBV10-3 | .
CASTLDYIQYF | TRBV6-6 | .
CSVGSNYGYTF | TRBV29-1 | .
CASTRSGANYGYTF | TRBV28 | once
CASSIVWGTYEQYF | TRBV19 | once
CASSHQSHKGTPFF | TRBV13 | .
CASSGTGGPWNQPQHF | TRBV6-1 | once
CASSQGFERKGKDEQFF | TRBV4-2 | .
CASSYSRTGELFF | TRBV6-5 | once
CATSFRGVTEAFF | TRBV27 | .
CASSQPAITKYNEQFF | TRBV4-1 | .